This T cell receptor beta chain was sequenced during a study of blood T cell repertoires in COVID-19. At the level of the study: The United States, Italy and Spain were the sources of the acute and convalescent COVID-19 samples. Sample material is recorded as cDNA or gDNA derived from T cells, B-cell-depleted T cells, or PBMCs.

In the authors' methods: Amplification with reference gene primers provided the estimates of nucleated cell counts. The assay was immunoSEQ multiplex PCR, and TCRdb's table has in-frame clones only and misses some. V and J calls and clone size are given by that table; D and trimming were obtained from the DNA. The sample contains a few hundred thousand clones, around 80% of which appear only once. Per the germline V gene, CDR1 is MDHEN and CDR2 is SYDVKM. The ends were cut back, 3 bases at V and 0 bases at J, with 5 bases in the middle. There are 13 residues in the CDR3. The sequencing input was peripheral blood. This TCR was recovered from a man aged 45-65 years with active or convalescent COVID-19. This chain joins TRBV28 and TRBJ1-1; the D is unclear. This CDR3 reads CASSFSVNTEAFF. The DNA for the CDR3 is TGTGCCAGCAGTTTTTCGGTGAACACTGAAGCTTTCTTT.